This T cell receptor (beta chain) was identified in a study of circulating and synovial CD4+ cells in juvenile arthritis. This clone has a single count. CDR3 size: 16 residues. Germline lookup yields CDR1 SGHTA and CDR2 FQGTGA. The germline V and J ends were trimmed by 2 bases and 8 bases, with 21 bases remaining between them. Sequencing was performed with immunoSEQ multiplex PCR; in TCRdb, only in-frame clones are kept and a portion is missing. There are more than 13,000 clones in the sample; 80% to 85% occur only once, and more than 3.5% lies in the top ten. The chain uses TRBV7-3 and TRBJ1-2; the D gene is possibly TRBD1 (5 bases). This TCR was sampled from a human patient with juvenile idiopathic arthritis. Some clones in this sample may be carry-over from other donors' samples. Sequenced: CD4+ T cells from synovial fluid. CDR3 nucleotide sequence: TGTGCCAGCAGCTTAGCCGCCGGTCGGGGGTGGGACGGCTACACCTTC. This sequence encodes CASSLAAGRGWDGYTF.